These 26 T cell receptor beta chains originate from one sample sequenced in a study of T cells in Graves' hyperthyroidism and ophthalmopathy. Using RNA transcripts as the source, TCR beta CDR3 regions were amplified. When the TCR CDR3 underwent first-round RT-PCR, the HTBI primer set was used. TCRdb called the multiplex PCR reads again in MiXCR, with one record for every CDR3 protein. In the table there are roughly 520,000 distinct CDR3 sequences, approximately 24% of which are singletons. Sequencing was done on a sample of blood. Receptor source: a young woman with Graves' ophthalmopathy.

The CDR3 spells CASSEGPGRPDQYEQYF. CDR3 DNA: TGTGCCAGCAGCGAAGGCCCAGGTCGCCCGGATCAATACGAGCAGTACTTC. This chain links TRBV11-2 with TRBJ2-7; D ambiguous. V was trimmed by 5 bases and J by 4 bases, leaving 24 bases between them. CDR1 SGHAT and CDR2 FQNNGV come from the germline V gene. The CDR3 covers 17 residues.

The chain couples TRBV28 to TRBJ1-3, with no clear D. Trimming took 5 bases from V and 1 from J, leaving 12 bases between them. This CDR3 spans 15 amino acids. Germline V CDR1 and CDR2: MDHEN, SYDVKM. CDR3 coding DNA: TGTGCCAGCAGTCCCCTCTCGGATTCTGGAAACACCATATATTTT. This codes for CASSPLSDSGNTIYF.

Ten or more counts support this clonotype. The chain carries TRBV11-2 and TRBJ2-3; D gene uncertain. The CDR3 covers 12 residues. The germline CDR1 and CDR2 sequences are SGHAT and FQNNGV. V was clipped by 5 bases and J by 5 bases, with 8 bases between them. CDR3 amino acids: CASSAQGDTQYF. CDR3 nucleotides: TGTGCCAGCAGCGCCCAAGGAGATACGCAGTATTTT.

This clonotype was seen ten or more times. J is TRBJ1-2 and V is TRBV19; D is undetermined. V dropped 3 bases and J dropped 1 base, with 6 bases sitting between them. The CDR3 length is 13 residues. Looked up from germline, CDR1 is LNHDA and CDR2 is SQIVND (reference sequence). The CDR3 bases are TGTGCCAGTAGTATCGGGGATAACTATGGCTACACCTTC. Protein: CASSIGDNYGYTF.

There are many counts of this clonotype. The chain employs TRBV6-5 and TRBJ1-1, with TRBD1 identical over 7 bases. The CDR3 totals 16 residues. In germline, CDR1 is MNHEY, CDR2 SVGAGI. Trimming took 0 bases from V and 3 from J; bases not matched to a gene: 7. The CDR3 region is CASSYSYEGADTEAFF. The CDR3 coding sequence is TGTGCCAGCAGTTACTCTTACGAGGGGGCGGACACTGAAGCTTTCTTT.

This clonotype was observed a few times. The chain has TRBV3-1 and TRBJ2-6, with 9 bases matching TRBD1. The CDR3 totals 18 residues. The ends lost 2 bases at V and 1 base at J; junction bases unmatched: 6. The V gene's germline CDR1 is LGHDT and CDR2 YNNKEL (reference sequence). The CDR3 protein is CASSQSRTGVSGANVLTF. The CDR3 bases are TGTGCCAGCAGCCAATCCCGGACAGGGGTTTCTGGGGCCAACGTCCTGACTTTC.

The sample holds many counts of this clonotype. This chain links TRBV6-1 with TRBJ1-2, with 9 bases matching TRBD1. CDR1 is MNHNS, CDR2 SASEGT, per germline. The CDR3 loop spans 14 amino acids. J was trimmed by 8 bases and V by 6 bases; bases with no gene match: 10. CDR3 loop: CASSPNRDRVGYTF. The CDR3 DNA reads TGTGCCAGCAGCCCAAACCGGGACAGGGTGGGCTACACCTTC.

This clonotype was seen at least ten times. The V and J genes are TRBV28 and TRBJ1-2, with TRBD1 matching 8 bases. The CDR3 loop spans 17 amino acids. The V and J ends lost 5 bases and 4 bases, in that order; junction bases with no gene match: 15. Germline V gene lookup returns CDR1 MDHEN and CDR2 SYDVKM. CDR3 coding DNA: TGTGCCAGCAGTCAAGACGGGACAGGCAACTCTACCTATGGCTACACCTTC. It yields the protein CASSQDGTGNSTYGYTF.

In this sample, this clonotype turned up many times. The chain employs TRBV6-5 and TRBJ1-5; weak D call: TRBD1 (6 bases). CDR3 length: 13 residues. Germline CDR1 reads MNHEY; CDR2 reads SVGAGI. The germline V and J ends were trimmed by 4 bases and 5 bases, with 9 bases remaining between them. As DNA, the CDR3 is TGTGCCAGCAGTTCCCACAGGGATCAGCCCCAGCATTTT. Protein product: CASSSHRDQPQHF.

This clonotype was observed at least ten times. The chain has TRBV13 and TRBJ1-1; tentative D call: TRBD1 (5 bases). Trimming left V 5 bases short and J 3 bases short, with 19 bases between. The germline V gene encodes CDR1 PRHDT and CDR2 FYEKMQ (reference sequence). The CDR3 covers 16 residues. Here the CDR3 DNA reads TGTGCCAGCAGCCCCTACCTCGGGGCGCTGGACACTGAAGCTTTCTTT. Translated: CASSPYLGALDTEAFF.

The gene calls are TRBV19 and TRBJ1-1, with no clear D. The V gene's germline CDR1 is LNHDA and CDR2 SQIVND (reference sequence). The CDR3 has 12 amino acids. Trimming shortened V by 8 bases and J by 4 bases, and 11 bases separated the two germline ends. The CDR3 coding sequence is TGTGCCAGTGTCGAGGGTAGCACTGAAGCTTTCTTT. Protein sequence: CASVEGSTEAFF.

This clonotype appeared many times. The chain couples TRBV10-3 to TRBJ2-5; D might be TRBD2 (6 bases). CDR1 ENHRY and CDR2 SYGVKD come from the germline V gene. V dropped 0 bases and J dropped 5 bases, with 10 bases sitting between them. The CDR3 sequence is 14 residues long. The CDR3: CAISESRAGETQYF. The DNA of the CDR3 is TGTGCCATCAGTGAGTCCAGGGCGGGGGAGACCCAGTACTTC.

CDR3 nucleotide sequence: TGTGCTAGTGCCCCACTAGCGTCCGGGACCCAGTACTTC. This gives the protein CASAPLASGTQYF. V and J are TRBV12-5 and TRBJ2-5, with 7 bases identical to TRBD2. V was clipped by 7 bases and J by 7 bases; unmatched bases: 9. The CDR3 contains 13 residues. Germline values: CDR1 LGHNT, CDR2 FRNRAP. Based on the CDR3 plus reference TRBV12-5 and TRBJ2-5, the full variable domain is DARVTQTPRHKVTEMGQEVTMRCQPILGHNTVFWYRQTMMQGLELLAYFRNRAPLDDSGMPKDRFSAEMPDATLATLKIQPSEPRDSAVYFCASAPLASGTQYFGPGTRLLVL.

This clonotype has a handful of counts. The genes are TRBV6-1 and TRBJ1-5, with 7 bases that match TRBD1. Looked up from germline, CDR1 is MNHNS and CDR2 is SASEGT. CDR3 length: 14 residues. Unmatched junction bases numbered 10, after V lost 8 bases and J lost 6 bases. CDR3 sequence: CASETGYFFQPQHF. The CDR3 DNA reads as TGTGCCAGCGAGACAGGGTATTTTTTTCAGCCCCAGCATTTT.

This clonotype was counted many times. The CDR3 loop reads CASSTSHRVDGYTF. The DNA for the CDR3 is TGTGCCAGTAGTACATCCCACAGGGTTGATGGCTACACCTTC. The rearrangement joins TRBV19 to TRBJ1-2; maybe TRBD1 (6 bases). Germline V CDR1 and CDR2: LNHDA, SQIVND (reference sequence). This CDR3 is built from 14 residues. V lost 4 bases to trimming and J lost 6 bases, with 15 bases between them.

This clonotype has only one observation. The chain carries TRBV11-2 and TRBJ2-7; D ambiguous. CDR3 length equals 15 residues. CDR1 is SGHAT, CDR2 FQNNGV, per germline. V dropped 5 bases and J dropped 0 bases, with 14 bases sitting between them. In nucleotides, the CDR3 is TGTGCCAGCAGCCCCCTGATGTTAAGCTCCTACGAGCAGTACTTC. Translating it yields CASSPLMLSSYEQYF.

This clonotype was seen many times. V is TRBV7-9 and J is TRBJ2-5; TRBD1 matches at 7 bases. This CDR3 has 15 amino acids. J lost 5 bases, V lost 5 bases, and 11 bases had no gene match. CDR1 SEHNR and CDR2 FQNEAQ come from the germline V gene (reference sequence). CDR3 DNA sequence: TGTGCCAGCAGCGCCCTAGTCGGACAGGCTGAGACCCAGTACTTC. Translation gives CASSALVGQAETQYF. Drawing the rest from reference TRBV7-9 and TRBJ2-5, the complete variable domain is DTGVSQNPRHKITKRGQNVTFRCDPISEHNRLYWYRQTLGQGPEFLTYFQNEAQLEKSRLLSDRFSAERPKGSFSTLEIQRTEQGDSAMYLCASSALVGQAETQYFGPGTRLLVL.

The rearrangement links TRBV20-1 to TRBJ2-5; D tentatively reads TRBD1 or TRBD2 (5 bases each). There are 13 residues in the CDR3. Germline V gene lookup returns CDR1 DFQATT and CDR2 SNEGSKA (reference sequence). V was pared by 0 bases and J by 9 bases, with 14 bases between. The CDR3 DNA reads as TGCAGTGCTAGAGAGGGGGTTGAATCGTCCCAGTACTTC. Its translation is CSAREGVESSQYF.

The sample holds many counts of this clonotype. The CDR3 nucleotides read TGTGCCAGCGGGTCAGCGGAGACCCAGTACTTC. It specifies CASGSAETQYF. The V and J genes are TRBV7-2 and TRBJ2-5; no definite D call. V lost 8 bases and J lost 5, with 9 bases in between. CDR1 and CDR2 from the germline V gene are SGHTA and FQGNSA. The CDR3 contains 11 residues.

This clonotype was observed many times. This CDR3 is CASSSVDSLGYTF. The CDR3 DNA is TGTGCCAGCAGTTCGGTGGACAGTCTCGGCTACACCTTC. The chain has TRBV12-3 or TRBV12-4 and TRBJ1-2, with D maybe TRBD1 (6 bases). The CDR3 sequence is 13 residues long. Trimming pared 4 bases from V and 8 bases from J, leaving 14 bases between.

This rearrangement joins TRBV28 to TRBJ1-2; 8 bases are shared with TRBD1. The CDR3 runs 14 residues. The V and J ends lost 5 bases and 4 bases, in that order; junction bases with no gene match: 6. In germline, CDR1 is MDHEN, CDR2 SYDVKM. The CDR3 spells CASSIRTGLYGYTF. The CDR3 nucleotides are TGTGCCAGCAGTATCCGGACAGGGCTCTATGGCTACACCTTC.

The chain has TRBV28 and TRBJ1-1; D not resolved. The germline gives CDR1 MDHEN, CDR2 SYDVKM. The V end was cut by 6 bases, the J end by 5 bases, with 13 bases between. The length of the CDR3 is 13 residues. CDR3 amino acids: CASSLISRTEAFF. CDR3 nucleotide sequence: TGTGCCAGCAGCCTCATTAGTAGGACTGAAGCTTTCTTT. Full variable domain (missing parts from reference TRBV28 and TRBJ1-1): DVKVTQSSRYLVKRTGEKVFLECVQDMDHENMFWYRQDPGLGLRLIYFSYDVKMKEKGDIPEGYSVSREKKERFSLILESASTNQTSMYLCASSLISRTEAFFGQGTRLTVV.

This clonotype was observed a single time. This chain joins TRBV12-3 or TRBV12-4 and TRBJ2-5, with D perhaps TRBD2 (5 bases). The CDR3 totals 17 residues. Trimming took 5 bases from V and 4 from J, leaving 23 bases between them. Written as DNA, the CDR3 is TGTGCCAGCAGTCCGGGGTTGGGGAGTCGGTCGGTAGAGACCCAGTACTTC. The encoded protein is CASSPGLGSRSVETQYF.

The rearrangement uses TRBV6-2 or TRBV6-3 and TRBJ2-7, with 8 bases matching TRBD2. Germline V gives CDR1 MNHEY, CDR2 SVGEGT. The CDR3 has 15 amino acids. The trim removed 2 bases at V and 3 bases at J, leaving 6 bases unmatched. The CDR3 reads CASSYGGTSVYEQYF. DNA of the CDR3: TGTGCCAGCAGTTACGGAGGGACTAGTGTCTACGAGCAGTACTTC.

In this sample, this clonotype turned up many times. This chain uses TRBV2 with TRBJ1-1, with D tentatively TRBD1 (5 bases). Trimming took off 3 bases at V and 4 bases at J, with 12 bases between the two ends. Germline V gene sequence: CDR1 SNHLY, CDR2 FYNNEI. CDR3 length: 14 amino acids. Written as DNA, the CDR3 is TGTGCCAGCAGTGAGACAGACATGAGCACTGAAGCTTTCTTT. Amino acids: CASSETDMSTEAFF.

This clonotype was recorded many times. The CDR3: CASSSNGDHYGYTF. In nucleotides, the CDR3 is TGTGCCAGCAGTTCAAATGGGGATCACTATGGCTACACCTTC. The V call is TRBV6-5, the J call TRBJ1-2; no reliable D call. This CDR3 comprises 14 residues. Per germline, CDR1 MNHEY and CDR2 SVGAGI. V lost 4 bases and J lost 3, with 12 bases in between.